The sequence of this T cell receptor beta chain was determined in a study of regulatory T cells in long-lasting Graves disease. Study as a whole: Newly diagnosed Graves' patients had taken antithyroid drugs under 3 months.

Deletions cut 6 bases from V and 0 bases from J, with 12 bases between. This CDR3 is built from 14 residues. Germline V gives CDR1 DFQATT, CDR2 SNEGSKA (reference sequence). The sample's time point: newly diagnosed GD, antithyroid drugs for less than 3 months. PBMC-derived RNA was used for the TCR library. Assembly of TCR beta libraries relied on iRepertoire HTBI primers together with Arm-PCR of CDR3 regions. TCRdb passed the multiplex PCR reads through MiXCR, listing each CDR3 protein once. The sample contains about 530,000 distinct CDR3 sequences, 15% to 20% of which appear only once. These data were also reused for a study on T cells in Graves' hyperthyroidism and ophthalmopathy.

The receptor's source is a woman aged 35-65 years with Graves disease. The sample consisted of peripheral blood mononuclear cells (PBMCs), taken at new diagnosis, from a patient treated with antithyroid drugs. The chain joins TRBV20-1 to TRBJ2-1; perhaps TRBD2 as D (5 bases). This CDR3 is CSAPGFSSYNEQFF. Written as DNA, the CDR3 is TGCAGTGCGCCGGGGTTTAGCTCCTACAATGAGCAGTTCTTC.